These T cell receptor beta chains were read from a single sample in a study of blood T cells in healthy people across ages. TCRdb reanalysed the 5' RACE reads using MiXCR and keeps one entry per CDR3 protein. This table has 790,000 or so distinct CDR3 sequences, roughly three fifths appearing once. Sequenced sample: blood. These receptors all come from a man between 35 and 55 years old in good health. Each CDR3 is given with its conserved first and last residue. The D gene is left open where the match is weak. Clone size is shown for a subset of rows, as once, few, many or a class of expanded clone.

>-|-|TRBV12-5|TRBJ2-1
TGTGCTAGTGGTGTCGGGGGAGATTGGGATGAGCAGTTCTTC
CASGVGGDWDEQFF
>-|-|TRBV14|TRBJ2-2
TGTGCCAGCAGAGGCGGAGGGACCGGGGAGCTGTTTTTT
CASRGGGTGELFF
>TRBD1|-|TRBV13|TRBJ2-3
TGTGCCAGCAGCGGGGACAGGAGGGATACGCAGTATTTT
CASSGDRRDTQYF
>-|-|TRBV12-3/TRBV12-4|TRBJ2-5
TGTGCCAGCAAATCTCAGGGGAGGCCAGAGACCCAGTACTTC
CASKSQGRPETQYF
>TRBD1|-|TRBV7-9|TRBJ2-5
TGTGCCAGCAGTTGGGGACAGGGCTGGGGCCTGGAGACCCAGTACTTC
CASSWGQGWGLETQYF
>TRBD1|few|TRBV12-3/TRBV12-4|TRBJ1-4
TGTGCCAGCAGTTCGACAGGGGTTAATGAAAAACTGTTTTTT
CASSSTGVNEKLFF
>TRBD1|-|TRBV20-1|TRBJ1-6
TGTAGTGCTAGAGGAGGACAGGGAGGGACCTATAATTCACCCCTCCACTTT
CSARGGQGGTYNSPLHF
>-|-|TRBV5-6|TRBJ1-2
TGTGCCAGCAGCGCTGGACAGCTTAACTATGGCTACACCTTC
CASSAGQLNYGYTF
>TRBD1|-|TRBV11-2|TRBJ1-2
TGTGCCAGCAGCTCGCGGACAGGGGCGGCCTATGGCTACACCTTC
CASSSRTGAAYGYTF
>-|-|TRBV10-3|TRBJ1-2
TGTGCCATCAGGCAAACAGCCCGCGGCAGAGGGGGCTACACCTTC
CAIRQTARGRGGYTF
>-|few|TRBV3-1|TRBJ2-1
TGTGCCAGCAGCCGGACTAGGACAGACAATGAGCAGTTCTTC
CASSRTRTDNEQFF
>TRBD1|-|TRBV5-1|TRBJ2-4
TGCGCCAGCAGCTCACCGGGACAGGGTGACATTCAGTACTTC
CASSSPGQGDIQYF
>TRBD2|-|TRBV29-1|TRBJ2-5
TGCAGCGTTGTAGCTAGCGGGAGAGGAGAGACCCAGTACTTC
CSVVASGRGETQYF
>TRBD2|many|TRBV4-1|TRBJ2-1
TGCGCCAGCAGCCAAGATCTGCGGGGGACCAACAATGAGCAGTTCTTC
CASSQDLRGTNNEQFF
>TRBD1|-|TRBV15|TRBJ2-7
TGTGTCACCAGCTGGGGACAGGGGTCCTACGAGCAGTACTTC
CVTSWGQGSYEQYF
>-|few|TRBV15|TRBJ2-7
TGTGCCACCAGCAGAGATCTCGGGACAAGCTACGAGCAGTACTTC
CATSRDLGTSYEQYF
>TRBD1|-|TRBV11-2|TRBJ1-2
TGTGCCAGCAGCTCACCCCGGGACAGCACTTACTATGGCTACACCTTC
CASSSPRDSTYYGYTF
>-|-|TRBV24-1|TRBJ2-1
TGTGCCGCCAGTGATCCCGCGTCAATTAATGAGCAGTTCTTC
CAASDPASINEQFF
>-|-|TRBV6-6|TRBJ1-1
TGTGCCAGCAGTTCTAGGGAAAACACTGAAGTTTTCTTT
CASSSRENTEVFF
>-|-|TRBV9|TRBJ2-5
TGTGCCAGCAGCTTGGGCGGGGCACTCCAAGAGACCCAGTACTTC
CASSLGGALQETQYF
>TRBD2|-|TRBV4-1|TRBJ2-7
TGCGCCAGCAGCCAACCAGCGGGAGGTCTGGACGAGCAGTACTTC
CASSQPAGGLDEQYF
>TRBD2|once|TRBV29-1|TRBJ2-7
TGCAGCGTCCTTAGCGGGAGATCCTACGAGCAGTACTTC
CSVLSGRSYEQYF
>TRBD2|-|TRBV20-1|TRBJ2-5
TGCAGTGCTAGAAAGGGGCTTAGCGGGAGTGATGAGACCCAGTACTTC
CSARKGLSGSDETQYF
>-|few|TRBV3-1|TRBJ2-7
TGTGCCAGCAGCCAAGAAGGCAGGGGCAACTCCTACGAGCAGTACTTC
CASSQEGRGNSYEQYF
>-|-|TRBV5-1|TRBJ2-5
TGCGCCAGCAGACGGCTACCACAAGAGACCCAGTACTTC
CASRRLPQETQYF
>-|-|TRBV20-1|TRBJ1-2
TGCAGGACCTATGGCTACACCTTC
CRTYGYTF
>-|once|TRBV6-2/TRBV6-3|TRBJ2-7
TGTGCCAGCAGTTATCAGCAGGGGTACTCCTACGAGCAGTACTTC
CASSYQQGYSYEQYF
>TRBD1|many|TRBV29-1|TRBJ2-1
TGCAGCGCGACTTTGGGACAGGTATCCTACAATGAGCAGTTCTTC
CSATLGQVSYNEQFF
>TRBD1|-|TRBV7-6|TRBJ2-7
TGTGCCAGCAGCAGATCCGGGACAGGGCCCTACGAGCAGTACTTC
CASSRSGTGPYEQYF
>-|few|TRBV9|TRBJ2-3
TGTGCCAGCAGCGTCACAACGGGTTTCACAGATACGCAGTATTTT
CASSVTTGFTDTQYF
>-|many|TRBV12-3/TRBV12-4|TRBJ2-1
TGTGCCAGCAGTTTTCGAGGGAGCTCCTACAATGAGCAGTTCTTC
CASSFRGSSYNEQFF
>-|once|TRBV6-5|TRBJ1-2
TGTGCCAGCAGTTACTCGAGCCCTAACGATGGCTACACCTTC
CASSYSSPNDGYTF
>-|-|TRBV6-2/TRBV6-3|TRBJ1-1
TGTGCCACCCTCGAGTTGAACACTGAAGCTTTCTTT
CATLELNTEAFF
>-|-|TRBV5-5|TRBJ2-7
TGTGCCAGCAGCTTAGGACGGGATGGGCGGATTTACGAGCAGTACTTC
CASSLGRDGRIYEQYF
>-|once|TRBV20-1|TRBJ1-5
TGCAGTGCTAGATCCGGGGGTGAAGCGAGCAATCAGCCCCAGCATTTT
CSARSGGEASNQPQHF
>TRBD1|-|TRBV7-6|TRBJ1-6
TGTGCCAGCAGCTTAGCTAGAGACAGGGATTCACCCCTCCACTTT
CASSLARDRDSPLHF
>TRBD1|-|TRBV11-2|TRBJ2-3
TGTGCCAGCAGCTTAGATCAGGGGACAGCTTATACGCAGTATTTT
CASSLDQGTAYTQYF
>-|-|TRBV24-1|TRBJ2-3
TGTGCCACCAGTGATGTTCAGGAGAACACAGATACGCAGTATTTT
CATSDVQENTDTQYF
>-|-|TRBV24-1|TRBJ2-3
TGTGCCACCAGTGATCAACGGGACCCCTTCTCAGATACGCAGTATTTT
CATSDQRDPFSDTQYF
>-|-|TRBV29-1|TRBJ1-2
TGCAGCGTTGAAGGGGCCGGGGGGCGTTATGGCTACACCTTC
CSVEGAGGRYGYTF
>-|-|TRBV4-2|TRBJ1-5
TGTGCCAGCAGCCAAGATCGATCGCCGACTCAGCCCCAGCATTTT
CASSQDRSPTQPQHF
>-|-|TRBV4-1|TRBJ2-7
TGCGCCAGCAGCCAAGAAAGGGGGACATATGAATCCTACGAGCAGTACTTC
CASSQERGTYESYEQYF
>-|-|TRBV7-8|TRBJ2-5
TGTGCCAGCAGCTTAACACCGACGAGGGGACCGAATGAGCAGTACTTC
CASSLTPTRGPNEQYF
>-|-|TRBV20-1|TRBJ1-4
TGCAGTGCTAGAGATTCAGGGGACAAGAAACTGTTTTTT
CSARDSGDKKLFF
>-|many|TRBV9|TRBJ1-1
TGTGCCAGCAGCGTTCAGGGGAACACTGAAGCTTTCTTT
CASSVQGNTEAFF
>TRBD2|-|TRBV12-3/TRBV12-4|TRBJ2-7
TGTGCCAGCAGTTTTCGTAAGCTAGCGGGATTATACGAGCAGTACTTC
CASSFRKLAGLYEQYF
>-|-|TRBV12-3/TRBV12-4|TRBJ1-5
TGTGCCAGCAGTTTTGTGTCGGGGACGCCCAATCAGCCCCAGCATTTT
CASSFVSGTPNQPQHF
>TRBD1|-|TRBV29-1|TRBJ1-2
TGCAGCGTTGGAGAGGGGGCGTGTAACTATGGCTACACCTTC
CSVGEGACNYGYTF
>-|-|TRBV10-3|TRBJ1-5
TGTGCCATCAGTGAGGGGGTCGGCTATCAGCCCCAGCATTTT
CAISEGVGYQPQHF
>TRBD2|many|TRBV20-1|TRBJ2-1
TGCAGTGCTAGACTAGCGGAGAATGAGCAGTTCTTC
CSARLAENEQFF
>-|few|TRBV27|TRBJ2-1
TGTGCCAGCCGGGAACGGGCTAGCAGATTCAATGAGCAGTTCTTC
CASRERASRFNEQFF